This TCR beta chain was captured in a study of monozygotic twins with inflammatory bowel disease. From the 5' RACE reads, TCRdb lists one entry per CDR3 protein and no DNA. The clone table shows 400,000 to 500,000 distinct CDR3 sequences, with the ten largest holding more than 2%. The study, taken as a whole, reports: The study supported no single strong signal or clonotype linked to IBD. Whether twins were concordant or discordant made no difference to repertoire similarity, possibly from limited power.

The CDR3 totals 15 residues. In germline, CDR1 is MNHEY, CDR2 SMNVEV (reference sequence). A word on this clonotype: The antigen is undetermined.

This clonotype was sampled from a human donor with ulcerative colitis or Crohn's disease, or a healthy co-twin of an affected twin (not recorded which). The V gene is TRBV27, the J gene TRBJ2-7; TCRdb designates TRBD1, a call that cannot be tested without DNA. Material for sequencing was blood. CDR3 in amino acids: CASTLRDRGGYEQYF.